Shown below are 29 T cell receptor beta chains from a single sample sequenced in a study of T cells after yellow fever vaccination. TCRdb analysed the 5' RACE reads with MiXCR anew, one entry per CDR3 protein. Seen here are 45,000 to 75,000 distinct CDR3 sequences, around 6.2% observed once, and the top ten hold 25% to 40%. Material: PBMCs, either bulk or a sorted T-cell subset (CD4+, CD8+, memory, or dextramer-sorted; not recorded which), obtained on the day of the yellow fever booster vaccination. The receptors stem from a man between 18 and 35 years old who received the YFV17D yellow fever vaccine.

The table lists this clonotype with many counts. CDR3 nucleotide sequence: TGCGCCAGCAGCCAAGATGGGGGCGGGTACGAGCAGTACGTC. Translation gives CASSQDGGGYEQYV. The V gene is TRBV4-1, the J gene TRBJ2-7, with D tentatively TRBD1 (6 bases). The CDR3 length is 14 residues. Germline CDR1 and CDR2: MGHRA and YSYEKL. V lost 0 bases to trimming and J lost 4 bases, with 10 bases between them.

As DNA, the CDR3 is TGTGCCAGCAGCTTCGGGGGGAGGACAGATACGCAGTATTTT. Protein: CASSFGGRTDTQYF. This chain joins TRBV27 and TRBJ2-3; the match to TRBD2 covers 7 bases. J gave up 3 bases and V 6 bases, and 6 bases lay outside the gene matches. The germline V gene has CDR1 MNHEY and CDR2 SMNVEV (reference sequence). This CDR3 comprises 14 residues.

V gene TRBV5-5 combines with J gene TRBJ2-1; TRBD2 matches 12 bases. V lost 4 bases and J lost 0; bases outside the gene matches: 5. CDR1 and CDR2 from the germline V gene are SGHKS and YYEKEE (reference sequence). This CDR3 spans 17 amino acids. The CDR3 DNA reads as TGTGCCAGCAGCGGGCTAGCGGGGGGGAGCTCCTACAATGAGCAGTTCTTC. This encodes CASSGLAGGSSYNEQFF.

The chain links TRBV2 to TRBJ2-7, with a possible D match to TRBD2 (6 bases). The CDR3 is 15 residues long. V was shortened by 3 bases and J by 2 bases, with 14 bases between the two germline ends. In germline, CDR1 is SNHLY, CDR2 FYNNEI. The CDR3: CASSDPGDSAYEQYF. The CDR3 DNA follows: TGTGCCAGCAGTGACCCGGGGGACTCGGCCTACGAGCAGTACTTC. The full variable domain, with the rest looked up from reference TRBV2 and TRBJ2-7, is EPEVTQTPSHQVTQMGQEVILRCVPISNHLYFYWYRQILGQKVEFLVSFYNNEISEKSEIFDDQFSVERPDGSNFTLKIRSTKLEDSAMYFCASSDPGDSAYEQYFGPGTRLTVT.

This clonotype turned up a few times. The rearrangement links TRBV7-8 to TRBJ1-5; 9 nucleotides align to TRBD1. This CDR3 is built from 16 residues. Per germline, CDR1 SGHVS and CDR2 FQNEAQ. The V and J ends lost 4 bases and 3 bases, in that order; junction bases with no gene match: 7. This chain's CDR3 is CASSSDRGRNNQPQHF. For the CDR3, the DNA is TGTGCCAGCAGCTCGGACAGGGGTAGAAACAATCAGCCCCAGCATTTT. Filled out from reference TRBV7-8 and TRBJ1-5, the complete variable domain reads GAGVSQSPRYKVAKRGQDVALRCDPISGHVSLFWYQQALGQGPEFLTYFQNEAQLDKSGLPSDRFFAERPEGSVSTLKIQRTQQEDSAVYLCASSSDRGRNNQPQHFGDGTRLSIL.

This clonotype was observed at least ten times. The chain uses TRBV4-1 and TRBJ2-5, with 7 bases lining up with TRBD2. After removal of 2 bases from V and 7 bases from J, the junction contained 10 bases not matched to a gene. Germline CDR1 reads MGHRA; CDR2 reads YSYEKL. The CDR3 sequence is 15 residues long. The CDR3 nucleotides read TGCGCCAGCAGCCAAAAGACTAGCCCGCTAGGGACCCAGTACTTC. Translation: CASSQKTSPLGTQYF.

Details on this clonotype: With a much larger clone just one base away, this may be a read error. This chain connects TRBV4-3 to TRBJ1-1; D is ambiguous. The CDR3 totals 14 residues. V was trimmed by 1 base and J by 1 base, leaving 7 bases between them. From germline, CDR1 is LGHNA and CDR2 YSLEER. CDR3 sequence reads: CASSQVRWNTEAFF. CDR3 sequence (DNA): TGCGCCAGCAGCCAAGTCAGGTGGAACACTGAAGCTTTCTTT.

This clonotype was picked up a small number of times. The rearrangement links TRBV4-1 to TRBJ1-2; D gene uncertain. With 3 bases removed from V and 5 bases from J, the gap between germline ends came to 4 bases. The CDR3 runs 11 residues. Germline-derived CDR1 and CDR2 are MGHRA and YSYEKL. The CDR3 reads CASSHLYGYTF. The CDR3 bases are TGCGCCAGCAGCCATTTATATGGCTACACCTTC.

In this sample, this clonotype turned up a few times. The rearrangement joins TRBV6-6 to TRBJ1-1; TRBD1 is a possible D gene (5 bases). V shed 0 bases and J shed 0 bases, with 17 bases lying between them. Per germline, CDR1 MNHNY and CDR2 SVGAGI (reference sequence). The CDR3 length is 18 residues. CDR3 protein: CASSYSRDLLLLNTEAFF. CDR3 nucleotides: TGTGCCAGCAGTTACTCCAGGGATCTCCTTTTATTGAACACTGAAGCTTTCTTT.

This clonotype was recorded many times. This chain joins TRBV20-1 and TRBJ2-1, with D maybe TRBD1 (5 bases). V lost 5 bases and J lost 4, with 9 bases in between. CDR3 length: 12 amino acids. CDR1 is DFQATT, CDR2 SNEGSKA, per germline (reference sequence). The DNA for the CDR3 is TGCAGTGCTGTGGGGCTTTACAATGAGCAGTTCTTC. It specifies CSAVGLYNEQFF.

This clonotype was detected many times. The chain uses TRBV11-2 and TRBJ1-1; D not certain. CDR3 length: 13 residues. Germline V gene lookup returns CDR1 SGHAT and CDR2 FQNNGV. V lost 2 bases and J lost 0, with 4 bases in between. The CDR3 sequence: CASSLWLNTEAFF. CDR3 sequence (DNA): TGTGCCAGCAGCTTATGGTTGAACACTGAAGCTTTCTTT.

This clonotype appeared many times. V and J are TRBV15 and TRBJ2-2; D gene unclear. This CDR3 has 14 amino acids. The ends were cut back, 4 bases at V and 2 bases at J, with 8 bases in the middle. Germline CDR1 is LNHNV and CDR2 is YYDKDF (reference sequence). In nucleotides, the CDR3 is TGTGCCACCAGCATAGACGCTAACACCGGGGAGCTGTTTTTT. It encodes CATSIDANTGELFF.

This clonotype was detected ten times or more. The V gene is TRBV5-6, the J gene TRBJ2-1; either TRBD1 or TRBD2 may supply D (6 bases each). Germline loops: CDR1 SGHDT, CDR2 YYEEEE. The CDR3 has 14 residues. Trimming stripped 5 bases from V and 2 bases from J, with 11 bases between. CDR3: CASSKGGPYNEQFF. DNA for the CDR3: TGTGCCAGCAGTAAGGGGGGCCCCTACAATGAGCAGTTCTTC.

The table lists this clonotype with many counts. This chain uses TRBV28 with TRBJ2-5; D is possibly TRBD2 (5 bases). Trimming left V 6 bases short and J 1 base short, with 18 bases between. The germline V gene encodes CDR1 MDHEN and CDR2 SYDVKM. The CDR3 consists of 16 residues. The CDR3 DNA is TGTGCCAGCAGCCCCCTCCAGCCGGGGTTCCAAGAGACCCAGTACTTC. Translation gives CASSPLQPGFQETQYF.

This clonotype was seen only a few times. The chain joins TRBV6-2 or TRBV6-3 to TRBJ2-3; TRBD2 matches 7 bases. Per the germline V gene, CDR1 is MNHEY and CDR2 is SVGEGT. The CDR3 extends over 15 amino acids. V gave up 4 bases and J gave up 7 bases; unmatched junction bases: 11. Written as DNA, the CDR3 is TGTGCCAGCAGTTCCGGGACTACTGGCCGATATACGCAGTATTTT. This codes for CASSSGTTGRYTQYF.

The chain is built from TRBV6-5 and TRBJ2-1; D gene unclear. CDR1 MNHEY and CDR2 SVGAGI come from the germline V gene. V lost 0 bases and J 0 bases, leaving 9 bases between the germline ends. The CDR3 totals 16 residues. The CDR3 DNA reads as TGTGCCAGCAGTTACTCAGGCGCTTCCTCCTACAATGAGCAGTTCTTC. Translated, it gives CASSYSGASSYNEQFF.

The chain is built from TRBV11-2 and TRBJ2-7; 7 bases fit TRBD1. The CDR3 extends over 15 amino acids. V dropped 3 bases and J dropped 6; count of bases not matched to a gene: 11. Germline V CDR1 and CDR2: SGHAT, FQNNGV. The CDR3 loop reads CASSFPGTASAEQYF. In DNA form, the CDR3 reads TGTGCCAGCAGCTTCCCCGGGACAGCTTCTGCCGAGCAGTACTTC. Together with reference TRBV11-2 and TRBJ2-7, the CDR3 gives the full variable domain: EAGVAQSPRYKIIEKRQSVAFWCNPISGHATLYWYQQILGQGPKLLIQFQNNGVVDDSQLPKDRFSAERLKGVDSTLKIQPAKLEDSAVYLCASSFPGTASAEQYFGPGTRLTVT.

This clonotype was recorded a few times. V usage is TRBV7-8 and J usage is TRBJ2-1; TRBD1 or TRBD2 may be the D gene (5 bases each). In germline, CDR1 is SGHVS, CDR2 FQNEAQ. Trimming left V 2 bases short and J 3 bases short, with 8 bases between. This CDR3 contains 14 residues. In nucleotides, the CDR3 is TGTGCCAGCAGCTTAATGGGGGTCTACAATGAGCAGTTCTTC. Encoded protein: CASSLMGVYNEQFF.

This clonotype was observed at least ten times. CDR3 in DNA: TGTGCCAGCAGCGTGTCAGGAATGGACAATGAGCAGTTCTTC. Translating it yields CASSVSGMDNEQFF. V and J are TRBV7-2 and TRBJ2-1; no clear D. V was trimmed by 5 bases and J by 5 bases, leaving 13 bases between them. Looked up from germline, CDR1 is SGHTA and CDR2 is FQGNSA. The CDR3 contains 14 residues. The full variable domain, completed using reference TRBV7-2 and TRBJ2-1, is GAGVSQSPSNKVTEKGKDVELRCDPISGHTALYWYRQSLGQGLEFLIYFQGNSAPDKSGLPSDRFSAERTGGSVSTLTIQRTQQEDSAVYLCASSVSGMDNEQFFGPGTRLTVL.

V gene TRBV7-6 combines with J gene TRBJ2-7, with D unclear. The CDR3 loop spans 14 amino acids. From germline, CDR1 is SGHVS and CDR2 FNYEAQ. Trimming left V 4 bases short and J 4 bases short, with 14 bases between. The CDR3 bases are TGTGCCAGCAGCTCCCTTCTAACACCGTACGAGCAGTACTTC. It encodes CASSSLLTPYEQYF.

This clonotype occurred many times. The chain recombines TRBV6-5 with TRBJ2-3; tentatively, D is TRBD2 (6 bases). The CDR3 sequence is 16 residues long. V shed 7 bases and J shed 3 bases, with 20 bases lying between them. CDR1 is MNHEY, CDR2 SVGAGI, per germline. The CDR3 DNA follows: TGTGCCAGCAAAACGAGCGGGCCCCCTGGGACAGATACGCAGTATTTT. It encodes CASKTSGPPGTDTQYF.

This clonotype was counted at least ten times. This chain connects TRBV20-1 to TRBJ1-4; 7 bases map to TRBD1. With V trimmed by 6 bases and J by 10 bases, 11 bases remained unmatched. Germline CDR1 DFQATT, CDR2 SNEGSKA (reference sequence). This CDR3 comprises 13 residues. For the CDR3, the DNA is TGCAGTGCCCAGACGGGACAGTCGGGAAAACTGTTTTTT. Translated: CSAQTGQSGKLFF.

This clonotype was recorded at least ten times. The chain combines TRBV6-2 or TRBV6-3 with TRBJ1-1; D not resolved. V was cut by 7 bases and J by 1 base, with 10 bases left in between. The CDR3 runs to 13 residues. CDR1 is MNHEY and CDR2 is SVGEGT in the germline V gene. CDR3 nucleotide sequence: TGTGCCAGCACCAACGGGAGGAACACTGAAGCTTTCTTT. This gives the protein CASTNGRNTEAFF.

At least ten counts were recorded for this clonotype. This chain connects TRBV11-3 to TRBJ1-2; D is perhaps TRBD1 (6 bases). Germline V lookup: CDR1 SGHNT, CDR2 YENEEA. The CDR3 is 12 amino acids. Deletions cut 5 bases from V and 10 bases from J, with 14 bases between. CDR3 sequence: CASSDRDKYYTF. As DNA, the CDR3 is TGTGCCAGCAGCGACCGGGACAAATACTACACCTTC.

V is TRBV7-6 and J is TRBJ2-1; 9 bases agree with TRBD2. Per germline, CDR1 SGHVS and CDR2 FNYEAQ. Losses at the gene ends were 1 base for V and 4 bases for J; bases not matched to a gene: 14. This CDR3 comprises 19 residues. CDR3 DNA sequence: TGTGCCAGCAGCTTAGTATCGCGGGGGGGCCTCGTTGTTTACAATGAGCAGTTCTTC. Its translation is CASSLVSRGGLVVYNEQFF.

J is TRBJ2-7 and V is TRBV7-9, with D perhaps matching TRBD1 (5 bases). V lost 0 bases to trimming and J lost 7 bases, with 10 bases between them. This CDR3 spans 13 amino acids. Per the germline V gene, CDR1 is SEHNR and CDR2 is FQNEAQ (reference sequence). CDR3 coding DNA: TGTGCCAGCAGCTTAGCGGCCCAGGGAGAGCAGTACGTC. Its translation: CASSLAAQGEQYV.

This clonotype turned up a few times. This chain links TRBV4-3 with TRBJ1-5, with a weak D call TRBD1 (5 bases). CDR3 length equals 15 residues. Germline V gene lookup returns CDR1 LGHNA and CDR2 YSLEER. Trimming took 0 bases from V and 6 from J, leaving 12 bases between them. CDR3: CASSQDVSRGQPQHF. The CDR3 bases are TGCGCCAGCAGCCAAGATGTTAGTAGGGGTCAGCCCCAGCATTTT.

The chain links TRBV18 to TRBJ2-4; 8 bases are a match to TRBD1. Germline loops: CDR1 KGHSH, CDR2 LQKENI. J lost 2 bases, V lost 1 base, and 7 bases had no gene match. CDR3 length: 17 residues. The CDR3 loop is CASSPRTTGVSKNIQYF. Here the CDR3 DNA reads TGTGCCAGCTCACCACGAACGACAGGGGTATCCAAAAACATTCAGTACTTC.

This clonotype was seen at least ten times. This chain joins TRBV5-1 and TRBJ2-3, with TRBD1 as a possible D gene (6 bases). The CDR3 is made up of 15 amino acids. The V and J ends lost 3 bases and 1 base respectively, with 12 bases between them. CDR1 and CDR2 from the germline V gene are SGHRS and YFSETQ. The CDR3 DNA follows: TGCGCCAGCAGCTCTAGACAGGTTCGCACAGATACGCAGTATTTT. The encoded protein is CASSSRQVRTDTQYF.